These 8 T cell receptor beta chains were all obtained from the same sample, sequenced in a study of cytomegalovirus exposure and HLA in healthy donors. A multiplex PCR was run with 60 Vbeta primers and 13 Jbeta primers. Measured with immunoSEQ multiplex PCR; TCRdb has only the in-frame clones, and not every one. The sample has about 190,000 clones, around 75% seen once. What was sequenced was PBMCs. The source is a woman under 40 in good health and CMV-seropositive.

The V call is TRBV11-2, the J call TRBJ2-5; D possibly corresponds to TRBD2 (6 bases). Germline CDR1 SGHAT, CDR2 FQNNGV. The CDR3 spans 14 residues. V was cut by 5 bases and J by 1 base, with 11 bases left in between. DNA for the CDR3: TGTGCCAGCAGCGACCCGCGGGGCCAAGAGACCCAGTACTTC. As protein: CASSDPRGQETQYF.

This chain connects TRBV7-9 to TRBJ2-3; TRBD2 agrees at 7 bases. The CDR3 covers 15 residues. Germline-derived CDR1 and CDR2 are SEHNR and FQNEAQ (reference sequence). V shed 5 bases and J 2 bases; nucleotides not matched to a gene: 7. This CDR3 reads CASSLTGGSTDTQYF. Written as DNA, the CDR3 is TGTGCCAGCAGCCTCACGGGAGGTTCCACAGATACGCAGTATTTT.

V is TRBV5-4 and J is TRBJ2-3; TRBD2 matches at 11 bases. CDR3 length: 15 residues. Germline V CDR1 and CDR2: SGHNT, YYREEE (reference sequence). The ends lost 4 bases at V and 6 bases at J; junction bases unmatched: 7. The CDR3 is CASSGTSGGGDTQYF. The CDR3 DNA sequence: TGTGCCAGCAGCGGGACTAGCGGAGGGGGGGATACGCAGTATTTT.

In its sample, this clone was seen once. The chain couples TRBV15 to TRBJ1-6; perhaps TRBD1 as D (6 bases). V lost 1 base and J lost 7, with 11 bases in between. Germline CDR1 reads LNHNV; CDR2 reads YYDKDF (reference sequence). This CDR3 is built from 15 residues. The CDR3, as DNA: TGTGCCACCAGCAGAGTGAGGACAGAGAATTCACCCCTCCACTTT. The encoded protein is CATSRVRTENSPLHF.

As regards this clone: This sample includes further DNA sequences coding for the same CDR3. V and J are TRBV5-1 and TRBJ1-1; 7 bases map to TRBD1. Germline loops: CDR1 SGHRS, CDR2 YFSETQ. J gave up 5 bases and V 3 bases, and 7 bases lay outside the gene matches. This CDR3 has 14 amino acids. The CDR3 DNA reads as TGCGCCAGCAGCTCGTCCGGGACAGAGACTGAAGCTTTCTTT. It codes for CASSSSGTETEAFF.

This clone was seen only a few times. The chain couples TRBV29-1 to TRBJ1-2; 7 bases are a match to TRBD1. This CDR3 spans 11 amino acids. In germline, CDR1 is SQVTM, CDR2 ANQGSEA. J lost 5 bases, V lost 3 bases, and 0 bases had no gene match. The CDR3 spells CSVDRGYGYTF. CDR3 sequence (DNA): TGCAGCGTTGACAGGGGGTATGGCTACACCTTC.

The chain has TRBV11-2 and TRBJ2-1, with 7 bases identical to TRBD2. V shed 6 bases, J shed 0 bases, and the junction held 11 bases outside the gene matches. CDR1 is SGHAT and CDR2 is FQNNGV in the germline V gene. This CDR3 is built from 17 residues. The CDR3 nucleotides are TGTGCCAGCAGATACAACAGCCGGGACTACTCCTACAATGAGCAGTTCTTC. Translated: CASRYNSRDYSYNEQFF.

CDR3 residues: CASSSKSRGPMGEKLFF. In nucleotides, the CDR3 is TGTGCCAGCAGCTCAAAATCCAGGGGGCCTATGGGAGAAAAACTGTTTTTT. V is TRBV7-9 and J is TRBJ1-4; 8 bases match TRBD1. Germline V CDR1 and CDR2: SEHNR, FQNEAQ (reference sequence). The CDR3 contains 17 residues. J gave up 8 bases and V 4 bases, and 15 bases lay outside the gene matches.